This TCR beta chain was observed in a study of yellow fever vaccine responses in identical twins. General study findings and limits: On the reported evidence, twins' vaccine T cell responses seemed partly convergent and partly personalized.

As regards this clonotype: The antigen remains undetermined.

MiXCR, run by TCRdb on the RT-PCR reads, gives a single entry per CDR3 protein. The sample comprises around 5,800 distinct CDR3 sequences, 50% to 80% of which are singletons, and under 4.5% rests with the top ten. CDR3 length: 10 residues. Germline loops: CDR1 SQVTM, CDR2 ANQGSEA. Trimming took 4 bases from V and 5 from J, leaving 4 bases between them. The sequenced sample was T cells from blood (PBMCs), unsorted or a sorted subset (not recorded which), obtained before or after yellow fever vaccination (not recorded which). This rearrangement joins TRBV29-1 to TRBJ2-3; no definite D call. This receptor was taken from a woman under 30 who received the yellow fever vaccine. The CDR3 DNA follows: TGCAGCGTTGGCAGAGATACGCAGTATTTT. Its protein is CSVGRDTQYF.